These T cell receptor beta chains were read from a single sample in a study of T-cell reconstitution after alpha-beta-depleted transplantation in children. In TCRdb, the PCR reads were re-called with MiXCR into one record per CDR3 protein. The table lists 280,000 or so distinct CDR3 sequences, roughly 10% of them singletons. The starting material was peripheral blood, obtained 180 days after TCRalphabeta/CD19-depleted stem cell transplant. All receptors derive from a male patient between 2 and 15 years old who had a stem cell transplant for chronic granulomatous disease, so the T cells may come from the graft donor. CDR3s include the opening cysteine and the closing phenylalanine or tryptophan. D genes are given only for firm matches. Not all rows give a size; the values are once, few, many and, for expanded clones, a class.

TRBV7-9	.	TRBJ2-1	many	TGTGCCAGCAGCTCCCAGACTAGTTGGGAGCAGTTCTTC	CASSSQTSWEQFF
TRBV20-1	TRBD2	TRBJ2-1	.	TGCAGTGCTAGAACCGGGACTAGCGCTAATGAGCAGTTCTTC	CSARTGTSANEQFF
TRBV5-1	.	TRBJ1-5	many	TGCGCCAGCAGCCCGGGGGAGGGCGGGAATCAGCCCCAGCATTTT	CASSPGEGGNQPQHF
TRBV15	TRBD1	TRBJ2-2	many	TGTGCCACCAGCATTGGCCGGGACAGGGGAACCGGGGAGCTGTTTTTT	CATSIGRDRGTGELFF
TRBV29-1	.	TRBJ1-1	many	TGCAGCGCCACGAGGGCTGTTAACACTGAAGCTTTCTTT	CSATRAVNTEAFF
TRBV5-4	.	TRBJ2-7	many	TGTGCCAGCAGCCAAGGGACCGTGCCCTCCTACGAGCAGTACTTC	CASSQGTVPSYEQYF
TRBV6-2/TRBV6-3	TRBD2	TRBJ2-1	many	TGTGCCAGCAGAATAGCGGGGGGGCCGAATGAGCAGTTCTTC	CASRIAGGPNEQFF
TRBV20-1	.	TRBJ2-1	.	TGCAGTGCTAGAGATGGGGCCTGGGCGGGGAGAATCTACAATGAGCAGTTCTTC	CSARDGAWAGRIYNEQFF
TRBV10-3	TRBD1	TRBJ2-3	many	TGTGCCATCAGTGTGGGACAGGCGGGGACAGATACGCAGTATTTT	CAISVGQAGTDTQYF
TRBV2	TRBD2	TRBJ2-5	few	TGTGCCCGGACTAGCGGGGGGACACAAGAGACCCAGTACTTC	CARTSGGTQETQYF
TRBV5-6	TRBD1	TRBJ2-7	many	TGTGCCAGCAGCTTGGGCCACAGGGGGTACAACTTC	CASSLGHRGYNF
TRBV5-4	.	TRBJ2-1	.	TGTGCCAGCGGCTTGGGAACCCTCTACAATGAGCAGTTCTTC	CASGLGTLYNEQFF
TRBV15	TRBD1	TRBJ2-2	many	TGTGCCACCAGCAGAGGGACAGGGAGGTCGACCGGGGAGCTGTTTTTT	CATSRGTGRSTGELFF
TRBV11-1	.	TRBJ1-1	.	TGTGCCAGCAGCCTAGGATCAACAGGCTGGGGCTTTGGGAACACTGAAGCTTTCTTT	CASSLGSTGWGFGNTEAFF
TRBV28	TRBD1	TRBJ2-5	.	TGTGCCAGCAGTCTCCTCGGACAGGGAAAAGAAGAGACCCAGTACTTC	CASSLLGQGKEETQYF
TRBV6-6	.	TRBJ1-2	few	TGTGCCAGCAGTTACGACAACTATGGCTACACCTTC	CASSYDNYGYTF
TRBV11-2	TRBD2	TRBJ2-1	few	TGTGCCAGCAGCTTAGGCCCTCGGGCTAGCGGGAAGTCCTACAATGAGCAGTTCTTC	CASSLGPRASGKSYNEQFF
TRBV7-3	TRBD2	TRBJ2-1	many	TGTGCCAGCAGCCCCCTCGCGGGAGGGTGGTCAGGGGAGCAGTTCTTC	CASSPLAGGWSGEQFF
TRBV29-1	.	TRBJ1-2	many	TGCAGCGTTGTGGGAGGGGGGAACTATGGCTACACCTTC	CSVVGGGNYGYTF
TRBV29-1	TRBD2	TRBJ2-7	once	TGCAGCGTTGCCGCGGGACTAGCGGGGGGAAGCTCCTACGAGCAGTACTTC	CSVAAGLAGGSSYEQYF
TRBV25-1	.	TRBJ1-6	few	TGTGCCAGCCGAGGACTGAACTCCTATAATTCACCCCTCCACTTT	CASRGLNSYNSPLHF
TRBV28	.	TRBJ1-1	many	TGTGCCAGCAGGCCCGCGGGGATGAACACTGAAGCTTTCTTT	CASRPAGMNTEAFF
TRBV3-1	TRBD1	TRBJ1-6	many	TGTGCCAGCAGCCAAAGGCCGGACAGGGGAGTCGGCAATTCACCCCTCCACTTT	CASSQRPDRGVGNSPLHF
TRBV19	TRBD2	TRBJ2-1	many	TGTGCCAGTAGTATCAAACTAGCGGGCTATGAGCAGTTCTTC	CASSIKLAGYEQFF
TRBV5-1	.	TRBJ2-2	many	TGCGCCAGCAGCGAGTCAGGGTTCACCGGGGAGCTGTTTTTT	CASSESGFTGELFF